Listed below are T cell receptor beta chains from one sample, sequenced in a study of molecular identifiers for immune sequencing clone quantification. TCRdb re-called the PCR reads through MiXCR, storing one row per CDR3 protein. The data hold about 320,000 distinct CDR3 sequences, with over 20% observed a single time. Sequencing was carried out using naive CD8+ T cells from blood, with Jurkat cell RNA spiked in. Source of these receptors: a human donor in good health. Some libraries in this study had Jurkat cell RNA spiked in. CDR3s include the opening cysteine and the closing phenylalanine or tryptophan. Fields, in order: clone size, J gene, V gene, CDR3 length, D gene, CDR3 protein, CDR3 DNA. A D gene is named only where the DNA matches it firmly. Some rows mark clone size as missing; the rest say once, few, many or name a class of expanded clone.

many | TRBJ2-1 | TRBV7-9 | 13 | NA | CASSKDNYNEQFF | TGTGCCAGCAGCAAGGACAACTACAATGAGCAGTTCTTC
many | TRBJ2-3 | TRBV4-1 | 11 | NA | CASQATDTQYF | TGCGCCAGCCAAGCAACAGATACGCAGTATTTT
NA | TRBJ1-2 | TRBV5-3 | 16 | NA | CASSLRHEAGRNGYTF | TGTGCCAGCAGCTTGAGGCATGAGGCAGGCAGGAATGGCTACACCTTC
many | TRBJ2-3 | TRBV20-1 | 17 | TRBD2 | CSARVSAGGLIADTQYF | TGCAGTGCTAGAGTCTCAGCGGGGGGGCTTATCGCAGATACGCAGTATTTT
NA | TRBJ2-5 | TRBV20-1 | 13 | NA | CSARYAGQETQYF | TGCAGTGCTAGATACGCGGGGCAAGAGACCCAGTACTTC
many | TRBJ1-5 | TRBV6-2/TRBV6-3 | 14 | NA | CASSYSAGLQPQHF | TGTGCCAGCAGTTACTCGGCAGGGCTTCAGCCCCAGCATTTT
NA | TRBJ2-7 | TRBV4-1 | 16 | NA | CASSQDRRKGSYEQYF | TGCGCCAGCAGCCAAGATCGTCGTAAAGGGTCCTACGAGCAGTACTTC
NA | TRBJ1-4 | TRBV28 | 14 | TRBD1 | CASTQQGAGEKLFF | TGTGCCAGCACCCAACAGGGGGCTGGCGAAAAACTGTTTTTT
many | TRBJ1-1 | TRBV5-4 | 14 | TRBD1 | CASSFRQGSTEAFF | TGTGCCAGCAGCTTCAGACAGGGCTCCACTGAAGCTTTCTTT
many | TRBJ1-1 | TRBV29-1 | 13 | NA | CSGLGGGSTEAFF | TGCAGCGGGCTTGGGGGGGGGAGCACTGAAGCTTTCTTT